Below, 10 T cell receptor beta chains from the same sample are listed, as sequenced in a study of cytomegalovirus exposure and HLA in healthy donors. 60 Vbeta and 13 Jbeta primers were used in PCR. Clones were read by immunoSEQ multiplex PCR, and TCRdb kept only the in-frame ones, dropping some. The table has under 150,000 clones, roughly 78% seen once. Sample: PBMCs. The source of these receptors is a woman aged 25 to 39 in good health and CMV-seropositive.

V and J are TRBV18 and TRBJ2-7, with D tentatively TRBD2 (5 bases). This CDR3 spans 14 amino acids. V lost 3 bases, J lost 2 bases, and 11 bases lay in between. Germline assignment: CDR1 KGHSH and CDR2 LQKENI. CDR3 nucleotides: TGTGCCAGCTCACCCCCGGGATCTGCCTACGAGCAGTACTTC. It translates to CASSPPGSAYEQYF.

This sequence joins TRBV19 and TRBJ1-6, with 8 bases fitting TRBD1. The CDR3 consists of 17 residues. The V and J ends lost 5 bases and 2 bases, in that order; junction bases with no gene match: 8. The V gene's germline CDR1 is LNHDA and CDR2 SQIVND (reference sequence). The CDR3 region has the DNA TGTGCCAGTAGTGAGACAGGGGTCAGGACCTATAATTCACCCCTCCACTTT. This gives the protein CASSETGVRTYNSPLHF.

The chain uses TRBV28 and TRBJ2-1, with D possibly TRBD2 on 6 matching bases. The CDR3 contains 16 residues. Trimming took 6 bases from V and 5 from J, leaving 20 bases between them. Per germline, CDR1 MDHEN and CDR2 SYDVKM. The CDR3 is CASSRGTPGRDNEQFF. The CDR3 bases are TGTGCCAGCAGCCGAGGGACTCCCGGCAGGGACAATGAGCAGTTCTTC.

This clone came up once. The V gene is TRBV7-9, the J gene TRBJ2-5; TRBD2 matches 8 bases. V dropped 5 bases and J dropped 5; count of bases not matched to a gene: 7. CDR3 length equals 14 residues. CDR1 SEHNR and CDR2 FQNEAQ come from the germline V gene (reference sequence). In nucleotides, the CDR3 is TGTGCCAGCAGCGCCCGGGGGGGAATGGAGACCCAGTACTTC. Encoded protein: CASSARGGMETQYF. The variable domain in full, completed from reference TRBV7-9 and TRBJ2-5, reads DTGVSQNPRHKITKRGQNVTFRCDPISEHNRLYWYRQTLGQGPEFLTYFQNEAQLEKSRLLSDRFSAERPKGSFSTLEIQRTEQGDSAMYLCASSARGGMETQYFGPGTRLLVL.

In its sample, this clone was seen a few times. J is TRBJ2-2 and V is TRBV7-2, with 7 bases lining up with TRBD2. This CDR3 spans 16 amino acids. Trimming at V came to 4 bases and at J to 3 bases, leaving 8 bases not matched to a gene. The germline V gene has CDR1 SGHTA and CDR2 FQGNSA. CDR3 DNA: TGTGCCAGCAGCTCGCCGGGAGGTGGGGACACCGGGGAGCTGTTTTTT. This sequence encodes CASSSPGGGDTGELFF.

The chain combines TRBV28 with TRBJ2-7; TRBD2 is a possible D gene (6 bases). CDR3 length: 17 amino acids. The ends were cut back, 8 bases at V and 0 bases at J, with 23 bases in the middle. Germline V gene sequence: CDR1 MDHEN, CDR2 SYDVKM. CDR3 amino acids: CASPPAGYPQSSYEQYF. In DNA, the CDR3 is TGTGCCAGCCCTCCGGCGGGATACCCTCAGAGCTCCTACGAGCAGTACTTC.

This clone was detected only once. The chain uses TRBV7-3 and TRBJ2-2; D gene uncertain. CDR1 is SGHTA, CDR2 FQGTGA, per germline. This CDR3 spans 13 amino acids. The V end lost 3 bases, the J end lost 5 bases, and 7 bases lay between the germline ends. As DNA, the CDR3 is TGTGCCAGCAGCTTCGCAGGTACCGGGGAGCTGTTTTTT. The encoded protein is CASSFAGTGELFF.

This clone was found once. The rearrangement uses TRBV19 and TRBJ1-5, with D unclear. Germline loops: CDR1 LNHDA, CDR2 SQIVND (reference sequence). CDR3 length: 12 residues. V shed 7 bases and J shed 7 bases, with 11 bases lying between them. As DNA, the CDR3 is TGTGCCAGTAACCTGGAGCGACAGCCCCAGCATTTT. Translated, it gives CASNLERQPQHF. The full variable domain, its missing parts supplied by reference TRBV19 and TRBJ1-5, is DGGITQSPKYLFRKEGQNVTLSCEQNLNHDAMYWYRQDPGQGLRLIYYSQIVNDFQKGDIAEGYSVSREKKESFPLTVTSAQKNPTAFYLCASNLERQPQHFGDGTRLSIL.

This sequence joins TRBV5-1 and TRBJ2-1, with TRBD2 identical over 7 bases. There are 14 residues in the CDR3. Trimming cost V 0 bases and J 15 bases; bases outside gene matches: 12. CDR1 SGHRS and CDR2 YFSETQ come from the germline V gene. CDR3 residues: CASSLASGSWWRFF. The CDR3 nucleotides are TGCGCCAGCAGCTTGGCTAGCGGTTCCTGGTGGAGGTTCTTC.

The J gene is TRBJ2-1, the V gene TRBV4-3; the match to TRBD2 covers 12 bases. The V gene's germline CDR1 is LGHNA and CDR2 YSLEER. J gave up 5 bases and V 1 base, and 6 bases lay outside the gene matches. This CDR3 has 17 residues. CDR3 sequence: CASSQGTSGTADNEQFF. The CDR3 DNA follows: TGCGCCAGCAGCCAAGGGACTAGCGGGACCGCTGACAATGAGCAGTTCTTC.